These 24 T cell receptor beta chains were sequenced from one sample in a study of breast tumors, draining lymph nodes, adjacent tissues. Breast cancer patients provided tissue from their axillary draining lymph nodes. TCRdb redid the calling of the multiplex PCR reads with MiXCR, one entry per CDR3 protein. The repertoire has roughly 120,000 distinct CDR3 sequences, 20% of them found once; the top ten carry less than 4.5%. The specimen was axillary lymph node tissue. Every receptor here comes from a female donor with breast cancer. Some clones in this sample may be carry-over from other donors' samples.

This clonotype was counted only a few times. A read error is possible here, since a much larger clone lies one base away. This chain links TRBV4-1 with TRBJ2-7, with D possibly TRBD2 on 6 matching bases. Looked up from germline, CDR1 is MGHRA and CDR2 is YSYEKL. The V end lost 3 bases, the J end lost 6 bases, and 18 bases lay between the germline ends. The length of the CDR3 is 15 residues. This chain's CDR3 is CASSQEDWRDCEQYF. In DNA, the CDR3 is TGCGCCAGCAGCCAGGAGGACTGGCGGGACTGCGAGCAGTACTTC.

This clonotype was counted at least ten times. The J gene is TRBJ2-5, the V gene TRBV5-8, with D perhaps assigned TRBD1 or TRBD2 (5 bases each). Germline lookup yields CDR1 SGHTS and CDR2 YDEGEE. There are 14 residues in the CDR3. V was cut by 7 bases and J by 3 bases, with 16 bases left in between. The CDR3 coding sequence is TGTGCCAGCGGACGGGGCGGGTCCAAAGAGACCCAGTACTTC. It yields the protein CASGRGGSKETQYF.

With respect to this clonotype: A read error may be the cause here, since a much bigger clone is one base away. The chain joins TRBV5-1 to TRBJ2-1, with D uncertain. The CDR3 is made up of 13 amino acids. The ends were cut back, 0 bases at V and 8 bases at J, with 9 bases in the middle. CDR1 is SGHRS, CDR2 YFSETQ, per germline. CDR3 sequence (DNA): TGCGCCAGCAGCTTGGGCGGCCACGATGAGCAGTTCTTC. Amino acid sequence: CASSLGGHDEQFF.

This clonotype showed up just a few times. A read error may explain this, as a much larger clone is one base away. This sequence joins TRBV13 and TRBJ2-1; the D gene is possibly TRBD1 (5 bases). The length of the CDR3 is 15 residues. V was cut by 2 bases and J by 6 bases, with 14 bases left in between. Germline-derived CDR1 and CDR2 are PRHDT and FYEKMQ (reference sequence). CDR3 protein: CASSLRAGRSNEQFF. CDR3 nucleotide sequence: TGTGCCAGCAGCTTAAGGGCAGGGCGCAGCAATGAGCAGTTCTTC.

The table lists this clonotype with many counts. The chain carries TRBV7-2 and TRBJ2-1, with 11 bases matching TRBD2. Unmatched junction bases numbered 8, after V lost 4 bases and J lost 6 bases. The germline V gene has CDR1 SGHTA and CDR2 FQGNSA. The CDR3 spans 16 residues. CDR3 sequence: CASSWVAGGLTNEQFF. The CDR3 bases are TGTGCCAGCAGCTGGGTAGCGGGGGGGCTAACCAATGAGCAGTTCTTC.

This clonotype was detected many times. The CDR3 DNA reads TGTGCCAGCAGCCAAGAAGGACAGGGCATGTACGAGCAGTACTTC. Encoded protein: CASSQEGQGMYEQYF. The chain couples TRBV14 to TRBJ2-7; TRBD1 matches at 8 bases. The J segment lost 4 bases and the V segment lost 0 bases, leaving 5 bases of the junction unmatched. This CDR3 has 15 amino acids. Germline assignment: CDR1 SGHDN and CDR2 FVKESK.

This clonotype was observed many times. CDR3 DNA: TGTGCCAGCAGCCCGGACAGCCAAGAGACCCAGTACTTC. It yields the protein CASSPDSQETQYF. The genes are TRBV2 and TRBJ2-5, with D possibly TRBD1 on 6 matching bases. Germline-derived CDR1 and CDR2 are SNHLY and FYNNEI. CDR3 length: 13 amino acids. Between the trimmed V and J ends, which lost 6 bases and 1 base, there was a span of 9 bases.

The rearrangement uses TRBV4-2 and TRBJ2-1, with D perhaps TRBD1 (5 bases). There are 15 residues in the CDR3. The V gene's germline CDR1 is LGHNA and CDR2 YNFKEQ. V dropped 0 bases and J dropped 8 bases, with 14 bases sitting between them. The CDR3 DNA reads TGTGCCAGCAGCCAAGACCAGGGAAACCGGGATGAGCAGTTCTTC. Protein: CASSQDQGNRDEQFF.

Turning to this clonotype: Being one base from a much bigger clone, this may be a read error. The V gene is TRBV7-6, the J gene TRBJ2-1; D is unresolved. The CDR3 contains 13 residues. The germline gives CDR1 SGHVS, CDR2 FNYEAQ. CDR3 DNA sequence: TGTGCCAGCAGCTTACTGGTTTTGGATGAGCAGCTCTTC. The encoded protein is CASSLLVLDEQLF. Combining the CDR3 with reference TRBV7-6 and TRBJ2-1 gives the whole variable domain GAGVSQSPRYKVTKRGQDVALRCDPISGHVSLYWYRQALGQGPEFLTYFNYEAQQDKSGLPNDRFSAERPEGSISTLTIQRTEQRDSAMYRCASSLLVLDEQLFGPGTRLTVL.

In this sample, this clonotype turned up many times. The V and J genes are TRBV7-6 and TRBJ2-3; D not resolved. The CDR3 contains 13 residues. Germline loops: CDR1 SGHVS, CDR2 FNYEAQ. V was pared by 1 base and J by 5 bases, with 7 bases between. This CDR3 reads CASSLDGVDTQYF. In DNA, the CDR3 is TGTGCCAGCAGCTTAGATGGGGTAGATACGCAGTATTTT.

There are many counts of this clonotype. The gene calls are TRBV5-1 and TRBJ1-2; 9 nucleotides line up with TRBD1. There are 14 residues in the CDR3. Germline V gene lookup returns CDR1 SGHRS and CDR2 YFSETQ. The V segment lost 2 bases and the J segment 5 bases; nucleotides outside the gene matches: 4. CDR3 region: CASSLSGTGYGYTF. For the CDR3, the DNA is TGCGCCAGCAGCTTATCCGGGACAGGGTATGGCTACACCTTC.

This clonotype showed up many times. This chain joins TRBV19 and TRBJ1-6, with D possibly being TRBD1 (6 bases). The germline V and J ends were trimmed by 6 bases and 0 bases, with 15 bases remaining between them. The CDR3 totals 17 residues. Germline V gene sequence: CDR1 LNHDA, CDR2 SQIVND (reference sequence). The CDR3 is CASRTGTLNSYNSPLHF. The CDR3 coding sequence is TGTGCCAGTAGAACAGGGACGTTGAACTCCTATAATTCACCCCTCCACTTT.

This clonotype was picked up many times. The chain uses TRBV2 and TRBJ2-5; no reliable D call. The V end lost 6 bases, the J end lost 4 bases, and 9 bases lay between the germline ends. Germline V gene data show CDR1 as SNHLY and CDR2 as FYNNEI. The CDR3 runs 12 residues. CDR3: CASSSNGETQYF. The CDR3 DNA follows: TGTGCCAGCAGCTCAAACGGAGAGACCCAGTACTTC.

This clonotype has at least ten counts. The chain couples TRBV19 to TRBJ2-2; a weak D match, TRBD1 (5 bases). CDR3 length equals 16 residues. Germline V CDR1 and CDR2: LNHDA, SQIVND (reference sequence). V was pared by 3 bases and J by 2 bases, with 13 bases between. CDR3 nucleotides: TGTGCCAGTAGTATCGGACACTCCGGAAACACCGGGGAGCTGTTTTTT. Residues: CASSIGHSGNTGELFF.

This clonotype was seen repeatedly, ten times or more. The chain links TRBV28 to TRBJ2-5; TRBD2 is a possible D gene (6 bases). The CDR3 contains 16 residues. The V end lost 2 bases, the J end lost 5 bases, and 18 bases lay between the germline ends. Per the germline V gene, CDR1 is MDHEN and CDR2 is SYDVKM. This CDR3 reads CASSLGGLQATETQYF. The CDR3 nucleotides read TGTGCCAGCAGTTTAGGAGGGCTACAGGCGACGGAGACCCAGTACTTC.

This clonotype was detected ten times or more. The chain uses TRBV7-9 and TRBJ2-1; possibly TRBD1 for D (6 bases). Deletions cut 3 bases from V and 8 bases from J, with 14 bases between. Germline lookup yields CDR1 SEHNR and CDR2 FQNEAQ (reference sequence). This CDR3 comprises 14 residues. The CDR3 spells CASSFTGTVDEQFF. The CDR3 nucleotides read TGTGCCAGCAGCTTTACAGGGACGGTCGATGAGCAGTTCTTC.

This clonotype was detected many times. The chain is built from TRBV20-1 and TRBJ2-7; 11 positions match TRBD2. V was pared by 0 bases and J by 7 bases, with 11 bases of the junction left unmatched. Looked up from germline, CDR1 is DFQATT and CDR2 is SNEGSKA (reference sequence). The CDR3 loop spans 16 amino acids. The CDR3 nucleotides read TGCAGTGCTAGAGATAGACTAGCGGGAACACGAGAAGAGCAGTACTTC. The encoded protein is CSARDRLAGTREEQYF.

This clonotype was found many times. The chain recombines TRBV3-1 with TRBJ2-7; no firm D call. The V end was cut by 3 bases, the J end by 5 bases, with 8 bases between. Germline CDR1 LGHDT, CDR2 YNNKEL (reference sequence). The CDR3 has 12 amino acids. The CDR3 spells CASSHRSNEQYF. CDR3 coding DNA: TGTGCCAGCAGCCACCGCTCTAACGAGCAGTACTTC.

This clonotype was detected only a few times. The chain recombines TRBV27 with TRBJ2-4; TRBD1 matches 7 bases. The CDR3 runs 17 residues. The V segment lost 5 bases and the J segment 4 bases; nucleotides outside the gene matches: 14. Germline-derived CDR1 and CDR2 are MNHEY and SMNVEV (reference sequence). The CDR3 coding sequence is TGTGCCAGCAGTCCACTTGTGGGGACAGCTTCTAAAAACATTCAGTACTTC. Protein: CASSPLVGTASKNIQYF.

This clonotype was seen ten or more times. The chain has TRBV20-1 and TRBJ2-2; TRBD2 might be the D (5 bases). This CDR3 has 15 amino acids. Between the trimmed V and J ends, which lost 4 bases and 4 bases, there was a span of 16 bases. The germline gives CDR1 DFQATT, CDR2 SNEGSKA (reference sequence). This CDR3 reads CSAKQMGVGTGELFF. The CDR3 DNA is TGCAGTGCTAAACAAATGGGAGTCGGCACCGGGGAGCTGTTTTTT.

This clonotype was found many times. J is TRBJ1-5 and V is TRBV6-6; 7 nucleotides match TRBD1. The length of the CDR3 is 17 residues. CDR1 MNHNY and CDR2 SVGAGI come from the germline V gene (reference sequence). Trimming cost V 5 bases and J 4 bases; bases outside gene matches: 14. CDR3 amino acids: CASSEPTGNVLNQPQHF. Here the CDR3 DNA reads TGTGCCAGCAGTGAGCCGACAGGGAATGTTCTTAATCAGCCCCAGCATTTT.

This clonotype has a count of ten or more. This chain connects TRBV20-1 to TRBJ1-5; D not certain. Per the germline V gene, CDR1 is DFQATT and CDR2 is SNEGSKA (reference sequence). The V gene lost 0 bases and the J gene lost 4 bases, with 13 bases spanning the gap. This CDR3 region has 15 residues. The CDR3 sequence is CSARDLGGRNQPQHF. Written as DNA, the CDR3 is TGCAGTGCTAGAGATCTGGGCGGTAGGAATCAGCCCCAGCATTTT.

The sample holds many counts of this clonotype. The V gene is TRBV6-1, the J gene TRBJ2-2, with 7 nucleotides matching TRBD1. Losses at the gene ends were 4 bases for V and 2 bases for J; bases not matched to a gene: 4. The CDR3 runs to 15 residues. Germline assignment: CDR1 MNHNS and CDR2 SASEGT. The CDR3 spells CASSGRQGNTGELFF. DNA for the CDR3: TGTGCCAGCAGTGGCCGACAGGGTAACACCGGGGAGCTGTTTTTT.

This clonotype was recorded many times. The chain employs TRBV6-4 and TRBJ2-3; 9 positions match TRBD2. Germline assignment: CDR1 MRHNA and CDR2 SNTAGT. Germline trimming cut 3 bases from V and 3 bases from J; bases unmatched to any gene: 1. The CDR3 length is 14 residues. The CDR3 loop is CASSDSGRTDTQYF. In DNA form, the CDR3 reads TGTGCCAGCAGTGATAGCGGGAGAACAGATACGCAGTATTTT.